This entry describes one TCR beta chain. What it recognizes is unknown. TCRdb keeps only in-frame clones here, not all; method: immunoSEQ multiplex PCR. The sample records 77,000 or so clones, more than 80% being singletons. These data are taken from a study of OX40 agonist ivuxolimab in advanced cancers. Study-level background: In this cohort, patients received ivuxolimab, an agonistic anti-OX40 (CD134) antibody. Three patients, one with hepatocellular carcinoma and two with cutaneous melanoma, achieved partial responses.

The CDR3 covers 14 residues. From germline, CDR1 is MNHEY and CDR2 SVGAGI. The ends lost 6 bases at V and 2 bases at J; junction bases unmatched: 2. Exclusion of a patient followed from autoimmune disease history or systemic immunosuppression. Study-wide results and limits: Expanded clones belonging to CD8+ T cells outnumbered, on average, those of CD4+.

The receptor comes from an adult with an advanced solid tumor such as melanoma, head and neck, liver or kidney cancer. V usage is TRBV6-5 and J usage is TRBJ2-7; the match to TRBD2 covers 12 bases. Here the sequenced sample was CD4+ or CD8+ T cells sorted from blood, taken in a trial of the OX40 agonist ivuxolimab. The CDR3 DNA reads TGTGCCAGCAGGAGGACTAGCGGGACCTACGAGCAGTACTTC. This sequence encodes CASRRTSGTYEQYF.